This TCR beta chain was observed in a study of blood T cell repertoires in COVID-19. The repertoire was sequenced with immunoSEQ multiplex PCR; TCRdb's copy has only in-frame clones and lacks some. Of around 100,000 clones listed, 80% to 90% are singletons. This CDR3 is 14 amino acids long. Trimming removed 6 bases from V and 2 bases from J, with 14 bases in between. The germline V gene has CDR1 MNHEY and CDR2 SVGEGT. The chain combines TRBV6-2 or TRBV6-3 with TRBJ2-7; D is ambiguous. Sequencing used peripheral blood. The receptor was isolated from a woman between 50 and 59 years old with acute or convalescent COVID-19. CDR3 nucleotides: TGTGCCAGCAGCCGAACCTTAAGCGCCTACGAGCAGTACTTC. It is translated as CASSRTLSAYEQYF.